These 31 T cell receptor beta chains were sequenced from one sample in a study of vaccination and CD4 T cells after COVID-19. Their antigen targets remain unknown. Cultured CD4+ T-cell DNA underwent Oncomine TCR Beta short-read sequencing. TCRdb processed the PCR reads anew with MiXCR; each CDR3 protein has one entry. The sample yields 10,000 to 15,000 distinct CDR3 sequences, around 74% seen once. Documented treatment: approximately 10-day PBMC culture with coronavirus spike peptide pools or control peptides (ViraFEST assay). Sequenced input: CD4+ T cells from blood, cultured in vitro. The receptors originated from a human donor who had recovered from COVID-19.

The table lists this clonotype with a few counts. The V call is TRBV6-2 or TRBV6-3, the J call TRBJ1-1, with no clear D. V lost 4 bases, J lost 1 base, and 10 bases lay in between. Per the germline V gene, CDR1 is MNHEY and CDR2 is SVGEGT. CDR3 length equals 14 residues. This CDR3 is CASSLRMGNTEAFF. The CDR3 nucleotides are TGTGCCAGCAGTTTGCGGATGGGGAACACTGAAGCTTTCTTT.

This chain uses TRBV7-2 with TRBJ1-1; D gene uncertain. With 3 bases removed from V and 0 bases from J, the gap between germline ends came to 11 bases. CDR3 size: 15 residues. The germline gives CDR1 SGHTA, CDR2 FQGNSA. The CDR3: CASSLEPGLNTEAFF. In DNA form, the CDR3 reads TGTGCCAGCAGCTTGGAGCCGGGGTTGAACACTGAAGCTTTCTTT.

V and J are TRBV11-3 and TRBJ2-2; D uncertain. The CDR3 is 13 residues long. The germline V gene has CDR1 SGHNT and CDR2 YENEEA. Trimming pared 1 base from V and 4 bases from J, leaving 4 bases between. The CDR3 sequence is CASSLASTGELFF. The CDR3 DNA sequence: TGTGCCAGCAGCTTAGCGTCCACCGGGGAGCTGTTTTTT.

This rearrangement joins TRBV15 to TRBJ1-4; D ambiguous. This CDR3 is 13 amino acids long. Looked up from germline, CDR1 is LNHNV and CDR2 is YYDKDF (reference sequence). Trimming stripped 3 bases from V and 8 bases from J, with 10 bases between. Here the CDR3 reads CATSRGGEEKLFF. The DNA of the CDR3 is TGTGCCACCAGCAGGGGTGGGGAGGAAAAACTGTTTTTT.

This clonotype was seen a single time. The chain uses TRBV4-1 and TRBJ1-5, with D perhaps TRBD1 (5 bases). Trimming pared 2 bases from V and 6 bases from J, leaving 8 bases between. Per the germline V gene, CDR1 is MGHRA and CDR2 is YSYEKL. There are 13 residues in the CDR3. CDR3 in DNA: TGCGCCAGCAGCCAACCTCAGGGTCAGCCCCAGCATTTT. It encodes CASSQPQGQPQHF.

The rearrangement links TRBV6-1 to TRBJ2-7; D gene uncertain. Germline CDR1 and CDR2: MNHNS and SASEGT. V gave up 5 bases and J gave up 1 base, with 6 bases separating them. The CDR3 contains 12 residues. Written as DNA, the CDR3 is TGTGCCAGCAGTCTACGATCCTACGAGCAGTACTTC. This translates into CASSLRSYEQYF.

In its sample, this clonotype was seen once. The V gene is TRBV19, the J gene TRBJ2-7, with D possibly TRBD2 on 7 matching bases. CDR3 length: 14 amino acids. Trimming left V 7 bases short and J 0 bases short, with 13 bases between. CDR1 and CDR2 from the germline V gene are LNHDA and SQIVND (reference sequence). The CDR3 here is CASKRGGSSYEQYF. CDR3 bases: TGTGCCAGTAAGAGGGGGGGGAGCTCCTACGAGCAGTACTTC. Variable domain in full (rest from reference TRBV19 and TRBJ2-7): DGGITQSPKYLFRKEGQNVTLSCEQNLNHDAMYWYRQDPGQGLRLIYYSQIVNDFQKGDIAEGYSVSREKKESFPLTVTSAQKNPTAFYLCASKRGGSSYEQYFGPGTRLTVT.

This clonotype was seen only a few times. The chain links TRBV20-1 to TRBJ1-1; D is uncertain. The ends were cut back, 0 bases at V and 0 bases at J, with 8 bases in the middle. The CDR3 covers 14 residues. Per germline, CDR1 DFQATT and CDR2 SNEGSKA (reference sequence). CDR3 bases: TGCAGTGCTAGAGATGTTAGATTGAACACTGAAGCTTTCTTT. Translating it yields CSARDVRLNTEAFF.

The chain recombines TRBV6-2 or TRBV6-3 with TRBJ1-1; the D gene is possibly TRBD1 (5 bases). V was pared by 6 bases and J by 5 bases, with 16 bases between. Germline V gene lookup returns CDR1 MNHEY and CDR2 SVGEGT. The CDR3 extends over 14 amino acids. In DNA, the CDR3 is TGTGCCAGCAGCTTCCCCGGGACGAGGACTGAAGCTTTCTTT. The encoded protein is CASSFPGTRTEAFF.

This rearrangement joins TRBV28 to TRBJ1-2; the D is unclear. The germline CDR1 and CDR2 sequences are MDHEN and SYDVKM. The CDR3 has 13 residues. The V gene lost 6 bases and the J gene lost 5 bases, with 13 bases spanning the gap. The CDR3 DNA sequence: TGTGCCAGCAGCCCGACCCCCCGTTATGGCTACACCTTC. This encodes CASSPTPRYGYTF.

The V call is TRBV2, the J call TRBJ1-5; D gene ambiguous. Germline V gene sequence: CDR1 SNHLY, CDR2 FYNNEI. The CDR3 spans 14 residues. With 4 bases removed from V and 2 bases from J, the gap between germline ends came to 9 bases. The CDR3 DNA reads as TGTGCCAGCAGTGGGGCCCGAGGCAATCAGCCCCAGCATTTT. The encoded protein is CASSGARGNQPQHF.

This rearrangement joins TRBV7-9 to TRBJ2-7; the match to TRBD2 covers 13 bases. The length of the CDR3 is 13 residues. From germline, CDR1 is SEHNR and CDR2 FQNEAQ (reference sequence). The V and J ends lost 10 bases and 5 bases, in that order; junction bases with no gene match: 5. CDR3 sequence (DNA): TGTGCCACGCGGACTAGCGGGAGAAACGAGCAGTACTTC. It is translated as CATRTSGRNEQYF.

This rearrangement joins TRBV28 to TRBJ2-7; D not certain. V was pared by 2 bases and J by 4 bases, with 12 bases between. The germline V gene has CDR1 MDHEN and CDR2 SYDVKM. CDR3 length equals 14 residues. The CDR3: CASSLPLPRYEQYF. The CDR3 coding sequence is TGTGCCAGCAGTTTACCCCTACCCCGATACGAGCAGTACTTC.

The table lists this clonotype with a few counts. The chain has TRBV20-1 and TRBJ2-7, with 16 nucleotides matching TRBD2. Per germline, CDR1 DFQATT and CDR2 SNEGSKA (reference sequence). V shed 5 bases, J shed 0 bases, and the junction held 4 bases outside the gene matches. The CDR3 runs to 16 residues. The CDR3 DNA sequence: TGCAGTGCTCAGGGGACTAGCGGGAGGGACTCCTACGAGCAGTACTTC. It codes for CSAQGTSGRDSYEQYF.

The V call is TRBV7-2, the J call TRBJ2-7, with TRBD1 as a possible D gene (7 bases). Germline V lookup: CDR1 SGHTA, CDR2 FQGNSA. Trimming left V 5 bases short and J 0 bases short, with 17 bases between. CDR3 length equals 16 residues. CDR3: CASSQGGGATSYEQYF. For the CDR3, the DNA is TGTGCCAGCAGCCAGGGGGGCGGGGCCACCTCCTACGAGCAGTACTTC. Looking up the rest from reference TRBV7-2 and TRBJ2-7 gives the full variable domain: GAGVSQSPSNKVTEKGKDVELRCDPISGHTALYWYRQSLGQGLEFLIYFQGNSAPDKSGLPSDRFSAERTGGSVSTLTIQRTQQEDSAVYLCASSQGGGATSYEQYFGPGTRLTVT.

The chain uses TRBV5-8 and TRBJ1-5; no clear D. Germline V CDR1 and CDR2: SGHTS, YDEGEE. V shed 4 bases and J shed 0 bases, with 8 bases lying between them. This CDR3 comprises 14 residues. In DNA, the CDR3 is TGTGCCAGCAGCAAAGGCCATAGCAATCAGCCCCAGCATTTT. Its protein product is CASSKGHSNQPQHF.

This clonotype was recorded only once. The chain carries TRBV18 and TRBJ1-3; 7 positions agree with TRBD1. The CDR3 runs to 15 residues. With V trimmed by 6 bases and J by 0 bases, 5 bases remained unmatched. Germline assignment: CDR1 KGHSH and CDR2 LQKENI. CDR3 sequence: CASSQGQISGNTIYF. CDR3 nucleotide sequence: TGTGCCAGCTCCCAGGGACAGATCTCTGGAAACACCATATATTTT.

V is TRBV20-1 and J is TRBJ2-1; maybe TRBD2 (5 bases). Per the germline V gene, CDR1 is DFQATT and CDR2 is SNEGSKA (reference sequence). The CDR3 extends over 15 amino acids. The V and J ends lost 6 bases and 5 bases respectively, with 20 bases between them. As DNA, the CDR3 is TGCAGTGCGGAGAAAGCGGCGATACTGGACAATGAGCAGTTCTTC. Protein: CSAEKAAILDNEQFF.

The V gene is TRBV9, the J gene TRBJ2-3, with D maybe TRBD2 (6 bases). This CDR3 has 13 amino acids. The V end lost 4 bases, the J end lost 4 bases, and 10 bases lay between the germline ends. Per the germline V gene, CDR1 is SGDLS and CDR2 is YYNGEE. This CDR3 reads CASSLEGSDTQYF. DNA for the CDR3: TGTGCCAGCAGCCTGGAGGGTTCAGATACGCAGTATTTT. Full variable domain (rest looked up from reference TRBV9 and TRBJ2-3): DSGVTQTPKHLITATGQRVTLRCSPRSGDLSVYWYQQSLDQGLQFLIQYYNGEERAKGNILERFSAQQFPDLHSELNLSSLELGDSALYFCASSLEGSDTQYFGPGTRLTVL.

The CDR3 spells CASSHGQGGHQPQHF. As DNA, the CDR3 is TGTGCCAGCAGTCATGGACAGGGGGGGCATCAGCCCCAGCATTTT. V gene TRBV6-2 or TRBV6-3 combines with J gene TRBJ1-5; 10 bases are a match to TRBD1. CDR1 is MNHEY, CDR2 SVGEGT, per germline. CDR3 length equals 15 residues. The J segment lost 5 bases and the V segment lost 5 bases, leaving 6 bases of the junction unmatched.

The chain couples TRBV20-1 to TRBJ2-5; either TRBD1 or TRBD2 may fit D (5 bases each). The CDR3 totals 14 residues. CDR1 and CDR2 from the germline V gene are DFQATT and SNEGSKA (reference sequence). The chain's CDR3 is CRAEKLGVQETQYF. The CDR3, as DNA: TGCAGGGCAGAAAAACTAGGGGTTCAAGAGACCCAGTACTTC.

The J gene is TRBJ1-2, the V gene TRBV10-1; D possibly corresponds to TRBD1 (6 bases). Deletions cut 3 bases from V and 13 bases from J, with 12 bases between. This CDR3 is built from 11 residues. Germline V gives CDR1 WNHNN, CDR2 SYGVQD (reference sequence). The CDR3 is CASSDGGGLTF. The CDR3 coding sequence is TGCGCCAGCAGTGATGGGGGGGGCCTCACCTTC.

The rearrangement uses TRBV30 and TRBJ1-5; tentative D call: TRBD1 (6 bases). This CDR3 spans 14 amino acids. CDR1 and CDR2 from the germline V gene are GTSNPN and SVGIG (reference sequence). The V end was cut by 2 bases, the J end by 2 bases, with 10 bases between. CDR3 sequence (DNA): TGTGCCTGGAGTAAGACAGGAGGCAATCAGCCCCAGCATTTT. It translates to CAWSKTGGNQPQHF.

The CDR3 DNA reads as TGTGCCTGGAGTGTACTACAGGGGCGAGGTTCACCCCTCCACTTT. It is translated as CAWSVLQGRGSPLHF. The V and J genes are TRBV30 and TRBJ1-6; 7 positions match TRBD1. The CDR3 has 15 residues. V gave up 0 bases and J gave up 9 bases; unmatched junction bases: 8. Germline CDR1 is GTSNPN and CDR2 is SVGIG (reference sequence).

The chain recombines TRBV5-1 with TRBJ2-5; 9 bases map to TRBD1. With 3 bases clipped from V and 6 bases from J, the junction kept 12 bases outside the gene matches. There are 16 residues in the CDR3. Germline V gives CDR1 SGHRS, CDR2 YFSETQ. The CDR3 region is CASSSGGGQGRKTQYF. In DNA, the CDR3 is TGCGCCAGCAGCTCCGGAGGGGGACAGGGAAGAAAGACCCAGTACTTC.

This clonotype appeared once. CDR3 residues: CASSLWGGGSRETQYF. The DNA of the CDR3 is TGTGCCAGCAGTTTATGGGGAGGCGGGAGTAGGGAGACCCAGTACTTC. V is TRBV28 and J is TRBJ2-5; 7 bases fit TRBD2. The ends lost 0 bases at V and 5 bases at J; junction bases unmatched: 9. Germline assignment: CDR1 MDHEN and CDR2 SYDVKM. The CDR3 sequence is 16 residues long. Variable domain in full (rest from reference TRBV28 and TRBJ2-5): DVKVTQSSRYLVKRTGEKVFLECVQDMDHENMFWYRQDPGLGLRLIYFSYDVKMKEKGDIPEGYSVSREKKERFSLILESASTNQTSMYLCASSLWGGGSRETQYFGPGTRLLVL.

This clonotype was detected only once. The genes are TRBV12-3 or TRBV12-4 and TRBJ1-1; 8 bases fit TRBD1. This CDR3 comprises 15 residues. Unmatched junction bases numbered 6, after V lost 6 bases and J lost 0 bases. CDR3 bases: TGTGCCAGCAGCGGACAGGGACTCATGAACACTGAAGCTTTCTTT. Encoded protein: CASSGQGLMNTEAFF.

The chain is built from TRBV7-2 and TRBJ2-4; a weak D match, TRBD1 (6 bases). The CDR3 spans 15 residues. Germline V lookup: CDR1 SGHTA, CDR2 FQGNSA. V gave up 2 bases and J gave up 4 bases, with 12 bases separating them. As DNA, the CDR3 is TGTGCCAGCAGCTTAACCCGGACAGCGAAAAACATTCAGTACTTC. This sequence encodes CASSLTRTAKNIQYF.

The CDR3 is CASRQGERSPLHF. The CDR3 DNA reads as TGTGCCAGCAGACAGGGAGAGAGATCACCCCTCCACTTT. The V call is TRBV2, the J call TRBJ1-6; tentatively, D is TRBD1 (6 bases). V lost 6 bases and J lost 10, with 13 bases in between. The germline CDR1 and CDR2 sequences are SNHLY and FYNNEI. This CDR3 is 13 amino acids long.

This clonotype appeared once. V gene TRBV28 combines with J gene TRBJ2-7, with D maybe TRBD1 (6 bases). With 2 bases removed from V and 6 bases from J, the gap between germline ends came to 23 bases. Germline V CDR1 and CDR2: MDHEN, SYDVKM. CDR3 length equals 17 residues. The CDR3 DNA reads TGTGCCAGCAGTTTACGATTGGGGGCGAGTAGAATATCCGAGCAGTACTTC. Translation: CASSLRLGASRISEQYF.

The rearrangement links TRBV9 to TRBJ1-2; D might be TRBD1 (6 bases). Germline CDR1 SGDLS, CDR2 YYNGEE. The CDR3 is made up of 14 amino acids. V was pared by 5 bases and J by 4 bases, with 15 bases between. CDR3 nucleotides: TGTGCCAGCAGGAAGGACGGACAGCTCTATGGCTACACCTTC. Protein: CASRKDGQLYGYTF.